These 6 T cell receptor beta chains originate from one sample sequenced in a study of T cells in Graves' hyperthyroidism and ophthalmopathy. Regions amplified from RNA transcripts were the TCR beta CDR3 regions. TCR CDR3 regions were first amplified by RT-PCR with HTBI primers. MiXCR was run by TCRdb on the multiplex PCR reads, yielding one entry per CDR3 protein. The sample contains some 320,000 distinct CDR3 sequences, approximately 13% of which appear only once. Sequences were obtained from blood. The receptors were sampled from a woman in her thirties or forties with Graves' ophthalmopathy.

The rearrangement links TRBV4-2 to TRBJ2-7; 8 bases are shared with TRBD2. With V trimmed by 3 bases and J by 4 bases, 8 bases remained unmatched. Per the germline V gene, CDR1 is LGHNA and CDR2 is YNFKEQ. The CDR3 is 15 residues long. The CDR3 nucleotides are TGTGCCAGCAGCCAGGGGGGGTTAGCGGGATACGAGCAGTACTTC. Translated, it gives CASSQGGLAGYEQYF.

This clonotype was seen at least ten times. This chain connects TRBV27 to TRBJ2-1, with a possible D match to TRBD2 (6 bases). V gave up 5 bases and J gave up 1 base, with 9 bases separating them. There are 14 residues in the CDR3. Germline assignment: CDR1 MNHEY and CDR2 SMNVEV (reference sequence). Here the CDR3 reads CASSRRGSYNEQFF. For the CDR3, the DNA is TGTGCCAGCAGTAGGAGGGGTTCCTACAATGAGCAGTTCTTC.

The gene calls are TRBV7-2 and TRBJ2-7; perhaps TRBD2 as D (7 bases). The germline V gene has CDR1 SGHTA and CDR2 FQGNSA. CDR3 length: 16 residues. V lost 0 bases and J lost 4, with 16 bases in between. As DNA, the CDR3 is TGTGCCAGCAGCTTAGCGCCAGGACTAGGGGGTTACGAGCAGTACTTC. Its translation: CASSLAPGLGGYEQYF.

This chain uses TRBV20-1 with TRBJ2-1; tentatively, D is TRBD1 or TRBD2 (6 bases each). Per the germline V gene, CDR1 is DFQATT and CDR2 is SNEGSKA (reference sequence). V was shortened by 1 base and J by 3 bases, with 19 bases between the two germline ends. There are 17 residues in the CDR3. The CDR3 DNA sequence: TGCAGTGCTAGAGCCCCGGGGGTGACAGGCTTCTACAATGAGCAGTTCTTC. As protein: CSARAPGVTGFYNEQFF.

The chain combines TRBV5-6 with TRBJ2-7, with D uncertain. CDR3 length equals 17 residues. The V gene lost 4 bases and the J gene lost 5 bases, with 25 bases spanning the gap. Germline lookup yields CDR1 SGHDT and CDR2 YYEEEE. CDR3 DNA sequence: TGTGCCAGCAGCCCTCTACCCTCTACGATCCCTCGGGACGAGCAGTACTTC. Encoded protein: CASSPLPSTIPRDEQYF.

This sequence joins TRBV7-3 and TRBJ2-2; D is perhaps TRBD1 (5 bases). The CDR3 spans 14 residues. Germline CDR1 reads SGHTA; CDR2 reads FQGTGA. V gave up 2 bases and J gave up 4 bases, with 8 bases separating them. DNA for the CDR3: TGTGCCAGCAGCTTATACCAGGGCACCGGGGAGCTGTTTTTT. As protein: CASSLYQGTGELFF.